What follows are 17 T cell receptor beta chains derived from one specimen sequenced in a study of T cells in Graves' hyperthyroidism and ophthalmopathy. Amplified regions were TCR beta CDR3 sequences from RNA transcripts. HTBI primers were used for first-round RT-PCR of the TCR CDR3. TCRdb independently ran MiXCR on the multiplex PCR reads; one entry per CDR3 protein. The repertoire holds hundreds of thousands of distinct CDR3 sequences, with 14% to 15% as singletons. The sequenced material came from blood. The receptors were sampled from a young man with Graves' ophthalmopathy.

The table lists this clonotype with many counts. The DNA of the CDR3 is TGCAGCGTTGAGGAAGTGGACAGGGGCCATGGCTACACCTTC. Its translation is CSVEEVDRGHGYTF. V gene TRBV29-1 combines with J gene TRBJ1-2, with 9 bases lining up with TRBD1. With V trimmed by 3 bases and J by 6 bases, 8 bases remained unmatched. CDR3 length equals 14 residues. From germline, CDR1 is SQVTM and CDR2 ANQGSEA.

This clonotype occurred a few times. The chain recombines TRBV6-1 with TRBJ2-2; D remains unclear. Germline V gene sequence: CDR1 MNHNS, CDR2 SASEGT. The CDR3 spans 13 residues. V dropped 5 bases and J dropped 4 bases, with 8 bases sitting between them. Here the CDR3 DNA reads TGTGCCAGCAGTTCCCCAGCCACCGGGGAGCTGTTTTTT. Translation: CASSSPATGELFF.

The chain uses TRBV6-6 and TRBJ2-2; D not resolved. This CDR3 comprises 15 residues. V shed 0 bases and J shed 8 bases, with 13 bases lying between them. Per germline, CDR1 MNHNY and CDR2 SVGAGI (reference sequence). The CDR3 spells CASSYSTTLGGELFF. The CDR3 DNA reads TGTGCCAGCAGTTACTCTACAACTCTTGGGGGGGAGCTGTTTTTT.

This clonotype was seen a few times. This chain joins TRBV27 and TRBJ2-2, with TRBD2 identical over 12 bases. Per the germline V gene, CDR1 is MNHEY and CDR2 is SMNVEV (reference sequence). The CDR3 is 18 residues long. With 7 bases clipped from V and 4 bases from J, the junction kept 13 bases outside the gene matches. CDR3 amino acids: CASTLVPTSGRITGELFF. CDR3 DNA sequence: TGTGCCAGCACCCTTGTTCCCACTAGCGGGAGGATCACCGGGGAGCTGTTTTTT.

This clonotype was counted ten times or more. In nucleotides, the CDR3 is TGCGCCAGCAGCCAGACCGGGACAGGGTTCTACGAGCAGTACTTC. Its protein product is CASSQTGTGFYEQYF. The V call is TRBV4-1, the J call TRBJ2-7; 9 nucleotides agree with TRBD1. Germline trimming cut 3 bases from V and 3 bases from J; bases unmatched to any gene: 6. CDR3 length: 15 residues. Germline V gene lookup returns CDR1 MGHRA and CDR2 YSYEKL.

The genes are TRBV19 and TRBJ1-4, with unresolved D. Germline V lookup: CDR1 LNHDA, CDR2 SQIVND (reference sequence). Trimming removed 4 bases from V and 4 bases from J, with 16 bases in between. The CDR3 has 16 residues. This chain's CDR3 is CASSKGYSTYNEKLFF. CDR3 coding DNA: TGTGCCAGTAGTAAGGGCTACAGCACGTATAATGAAAAACTGTTTTTT.

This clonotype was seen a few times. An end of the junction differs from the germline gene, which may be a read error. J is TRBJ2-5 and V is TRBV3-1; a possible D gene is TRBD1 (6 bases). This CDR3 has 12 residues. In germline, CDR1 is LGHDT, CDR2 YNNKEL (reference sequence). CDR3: CASSQESRGLNF. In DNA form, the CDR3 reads TGTGCCAGCAGCCAAGAATCGAGGGGGTTAAACTTC.

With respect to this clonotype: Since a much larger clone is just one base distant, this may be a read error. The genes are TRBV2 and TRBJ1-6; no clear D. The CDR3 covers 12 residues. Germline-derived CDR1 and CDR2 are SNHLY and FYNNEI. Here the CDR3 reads CASSRANSSLHF. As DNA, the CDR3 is TGTGCCAGCAGCCGGGCAAATTCATCCCTCCACTTT. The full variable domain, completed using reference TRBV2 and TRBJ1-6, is EPEVTQTPSHQVTQMGQEVILRCVPISNHLYFYWYRQILGQKVEFLVSFYNNEISEKSEIFDDQFSVERPDGSNFTLKIRSTKLEDSAMYFCASSRANSSLHFGNGTRLTVT.

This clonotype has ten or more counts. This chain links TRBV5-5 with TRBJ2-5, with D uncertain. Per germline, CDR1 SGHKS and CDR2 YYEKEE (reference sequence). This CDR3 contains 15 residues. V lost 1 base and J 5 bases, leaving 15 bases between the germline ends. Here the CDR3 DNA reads TGTGCCAGCAGCTTGTATGGGGTTTCTCGGGAGACCCAGTACTTC. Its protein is CASSLYGVSRETQYF. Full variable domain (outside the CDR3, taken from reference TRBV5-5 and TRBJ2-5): DAGVTQSPTHLIKTRGQQVTLRCSPISGHKSVSWYQQVLGQGPQFIFQYYEKEERGRGNFPDRFSARQFPNYSSELNVNALLLGDSALYLCASSLYGVSRETQYFGPGTRLLVL.

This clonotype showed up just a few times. CDR3 loop: CASSHGRTLSSGNTIYF. In DNA, the CDR3 is TGTGCCAGCAGCCACGGGAGGACCTTAAGCTCTGGAAACACCATATATTTT. The V and J genes are TRBV6-1 and TRBJ1-3; D is unclear. V was trimmed by 6 bases and J by 0 bases, leaving 18 bases between them. The V gene's germline CDR1 is MNHNS and CDR2 SASEGT. CDR3 size: 17 residues.

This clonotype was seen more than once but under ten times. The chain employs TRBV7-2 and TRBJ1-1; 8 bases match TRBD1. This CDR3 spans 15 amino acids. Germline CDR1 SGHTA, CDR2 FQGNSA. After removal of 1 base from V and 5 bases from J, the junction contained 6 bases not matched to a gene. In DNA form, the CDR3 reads TGTGCCAGCAGCTTAGATTGGACAGGGATAACTGAAGCTTTCTTT. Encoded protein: CASSLDWTGITEAFF.

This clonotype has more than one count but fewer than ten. CDR3 protein: CASSVVGAHGDTQYF. CDR3 in DNA: TGTGCCAGCAGCGTAGTGGGAGCTCATGGAGATACGCAGTATTTT. V gene TRBV13 combines with J gene TRBJ2-3, with D tentatively TRBD2 (5 bases). The germline V and J ends were trimmed by 5 bases and 5 bases, with 17 bases remaining between them. The CDR3 runs to 15 residues. Germline values: CDR1 PRHDT, CDR2 FYEKMQ (reference sequence).

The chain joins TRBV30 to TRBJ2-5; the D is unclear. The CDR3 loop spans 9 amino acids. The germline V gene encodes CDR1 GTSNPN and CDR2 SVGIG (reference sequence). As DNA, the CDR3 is TGTTCGTATGGGGAGACCCAGTACTTC. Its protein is CSYGETQYF.

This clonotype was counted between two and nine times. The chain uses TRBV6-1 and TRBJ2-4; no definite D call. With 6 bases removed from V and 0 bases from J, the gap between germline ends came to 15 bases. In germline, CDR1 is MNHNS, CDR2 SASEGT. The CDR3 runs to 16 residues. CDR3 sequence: CASRAGPLLAKNIQYF. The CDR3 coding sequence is TGTGCCAGCAGGGCCGGCCCCCTACTAGCCAAAAACATTCAGTACTTC.

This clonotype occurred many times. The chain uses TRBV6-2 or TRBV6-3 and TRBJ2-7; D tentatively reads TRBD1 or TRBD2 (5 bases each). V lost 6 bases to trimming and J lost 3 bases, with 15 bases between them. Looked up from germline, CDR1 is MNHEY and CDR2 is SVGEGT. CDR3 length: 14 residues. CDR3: CASRRTREIYEQYF. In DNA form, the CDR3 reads TGTGCCAGCAGGAGGACAAGGGAGATCTACGAGCAGTACTTC.

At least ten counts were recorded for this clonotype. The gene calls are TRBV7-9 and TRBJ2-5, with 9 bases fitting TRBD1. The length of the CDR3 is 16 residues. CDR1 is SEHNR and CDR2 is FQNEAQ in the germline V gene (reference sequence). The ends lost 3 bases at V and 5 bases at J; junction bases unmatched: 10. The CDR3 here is CASSFAGTGLAETQYF. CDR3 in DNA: TGTGCCAGCAGCTTCGCCGGGACAGGGCTTGCGGAGACCCAGTACTTC. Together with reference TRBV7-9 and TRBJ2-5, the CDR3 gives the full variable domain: DTGVSQNPRHKITKRGQNVTFRCDPISEHNRLYWYRQTLGQGPEFLTYFQNEAQLEKSRLLSDRFSAERPKGSFSTLEIQRTEQGDSAMYLCASSFAGTGLAETQYFGPGTRLLVL.

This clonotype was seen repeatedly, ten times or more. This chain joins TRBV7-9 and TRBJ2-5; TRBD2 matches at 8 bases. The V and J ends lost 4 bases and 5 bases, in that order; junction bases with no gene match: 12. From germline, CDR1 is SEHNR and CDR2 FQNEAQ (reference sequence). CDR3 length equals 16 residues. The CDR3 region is CASSYRIRLANETQYF. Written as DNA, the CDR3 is TGTGCCAGCAGCTACAGGATCCGACTAGCGAATGAGACCCAGTACTTC.